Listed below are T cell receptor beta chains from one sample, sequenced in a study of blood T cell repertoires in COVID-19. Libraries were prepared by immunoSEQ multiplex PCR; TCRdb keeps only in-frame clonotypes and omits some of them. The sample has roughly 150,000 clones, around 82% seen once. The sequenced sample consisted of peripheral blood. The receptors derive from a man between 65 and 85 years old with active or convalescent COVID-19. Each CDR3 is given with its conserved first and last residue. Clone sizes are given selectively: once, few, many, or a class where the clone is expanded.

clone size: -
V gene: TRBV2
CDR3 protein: CASSEYETHGYTF

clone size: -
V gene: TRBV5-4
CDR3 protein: CASSSPPTGNNEQFF

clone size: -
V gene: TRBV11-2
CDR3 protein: CASSFDQGGADTQYF

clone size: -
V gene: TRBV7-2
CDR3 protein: CASSLGTGQIYNEQFF

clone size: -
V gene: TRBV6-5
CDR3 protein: CASSYERYPRRAQYF

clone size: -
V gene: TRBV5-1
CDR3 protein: CASSLADNYGYTF

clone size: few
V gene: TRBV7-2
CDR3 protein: CASSLGSRDRASAFF

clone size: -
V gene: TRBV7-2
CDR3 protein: CASSPTRAGGYNEQFF

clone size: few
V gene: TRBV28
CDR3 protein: CASRRNEAGVGDTQYF

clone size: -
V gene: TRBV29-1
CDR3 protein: CSVESRVAGGNNEQFF

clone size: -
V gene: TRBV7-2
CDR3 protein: CASSTTLNYGYTF

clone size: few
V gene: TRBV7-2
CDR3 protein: CASSSTSGETLYF